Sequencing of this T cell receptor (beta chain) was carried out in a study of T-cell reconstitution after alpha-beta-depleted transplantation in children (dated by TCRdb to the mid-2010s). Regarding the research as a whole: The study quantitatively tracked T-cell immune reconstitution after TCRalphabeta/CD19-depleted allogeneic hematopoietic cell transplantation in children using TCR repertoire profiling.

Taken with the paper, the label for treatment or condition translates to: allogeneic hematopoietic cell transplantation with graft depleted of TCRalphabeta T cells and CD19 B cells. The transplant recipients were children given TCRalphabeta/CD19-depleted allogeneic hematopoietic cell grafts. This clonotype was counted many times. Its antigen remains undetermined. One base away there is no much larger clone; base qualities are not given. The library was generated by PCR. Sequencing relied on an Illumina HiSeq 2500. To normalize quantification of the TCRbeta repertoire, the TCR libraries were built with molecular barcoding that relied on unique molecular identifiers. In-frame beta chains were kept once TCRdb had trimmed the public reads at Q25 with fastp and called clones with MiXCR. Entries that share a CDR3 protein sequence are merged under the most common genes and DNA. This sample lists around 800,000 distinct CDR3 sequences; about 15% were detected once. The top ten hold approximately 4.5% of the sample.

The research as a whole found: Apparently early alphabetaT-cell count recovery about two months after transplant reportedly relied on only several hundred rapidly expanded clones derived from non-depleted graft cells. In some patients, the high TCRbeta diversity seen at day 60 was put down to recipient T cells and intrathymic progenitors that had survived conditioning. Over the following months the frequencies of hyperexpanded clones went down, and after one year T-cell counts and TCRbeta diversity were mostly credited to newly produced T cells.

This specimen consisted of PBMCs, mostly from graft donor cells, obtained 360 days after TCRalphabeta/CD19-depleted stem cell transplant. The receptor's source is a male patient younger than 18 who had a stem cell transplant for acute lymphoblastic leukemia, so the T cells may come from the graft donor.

This receptor carries the CDR3 CASSASGRTDTQYF. In nucleotides, the sequence is TGTGCCAGCAGCGCTAGCGGGAGGACAGATACGCAGTATTTT. The chain joins TRBV9 to TRBJ2-3, and TRBD2 matches 11 of the central bases. The CDR3 covers 14 residues, taking in both the cysteine and the phenylalanine. The retained sequence is limited to the CDR3, 42 bases, with the frame set at the first base. The germline V gene supplies CDR1 SGDLS and CDR2 YYNGEE. Unmatched junction bases come to 0, with V trimmed by 3 bases and J by 3 bases.